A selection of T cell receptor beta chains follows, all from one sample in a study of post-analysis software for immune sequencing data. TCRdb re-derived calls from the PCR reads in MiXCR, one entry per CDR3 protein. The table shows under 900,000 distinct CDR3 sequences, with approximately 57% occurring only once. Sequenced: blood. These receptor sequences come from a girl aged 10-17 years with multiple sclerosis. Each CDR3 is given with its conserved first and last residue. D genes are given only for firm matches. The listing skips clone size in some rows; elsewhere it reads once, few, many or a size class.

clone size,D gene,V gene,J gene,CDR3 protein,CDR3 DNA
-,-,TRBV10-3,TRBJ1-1,CANSPGGGRTEAFF,TGTGCCAACTCCCCCGGGGGAGGGAGGACTGAAGCTTTCTTT
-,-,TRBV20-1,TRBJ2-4,CSAKNFRTGDIQYF,TGCAGTGCTAAGAACTTCCGAACGGGGGACATTCAGTACTTC
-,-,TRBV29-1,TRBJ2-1,CSVSEGLSYNEQFF,TGCAGCGTATCGGAGGGGTTGTCCTACAATGAGCAGTTCTTC
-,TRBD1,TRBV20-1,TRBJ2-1,CSARLLGTGNYNEQFF,TGCAGTGCTAGATTGCTTGGGACAGGCAACTACAATGAGCAGTTCTTC
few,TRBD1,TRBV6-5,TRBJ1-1,CASSYQQGPTEAFF,TGTGCCAGCAGTTACCAACAGGGGCCCACTGAAGCTTTCTTT
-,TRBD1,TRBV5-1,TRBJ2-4,CASSYGDRLAKNIQYF,TGCGCCAGCAGCTATGGGGACAGGCTAGCCAAAAACATTCAGTACTTC
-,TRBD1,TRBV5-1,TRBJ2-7,CASSLDVTGGDEQYF,TGCGCCAGCAGCTTGGACGTGACAGGGGGTGACGAGCAGTACTTC
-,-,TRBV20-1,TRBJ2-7,CSARDNHEQYF,TGCAGTGCACGGGACAACCACGAGCAGTACTTC
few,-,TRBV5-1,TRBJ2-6,CASSLAGQPSGANVLTF,TGCGCCAGCAGCTTGGCCGGACAGCCCTCTGGGGCCAACGTCCTGACTTTC
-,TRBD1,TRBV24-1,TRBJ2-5,CATSAGGSEETQYF,TGTGCCACCAGTGCAGGGGGCTCGGAAGAGACCCAGTACTTC
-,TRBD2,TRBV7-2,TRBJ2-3,CVSREGIGGTQYF,TGTGTCAGCAGGGAGGGAATCGGCGGTACGCAGTATTTT